This TCR beta chain was identified during a study of liver allograft versus peripheral blood T cells (dated by TCRdb to 2018 to 2021). About the full investigation: In liver transplant recipients, the study looked at T cell receptor repertoires in the peripheral blood and set them against the repertoires found within the transplanted livers. Overall results and qualifications from the work: T cell receptor repertoires inside liver allografts were reported to be different from the repertoires detected in peripheral blood.

Sequencing was carried out with an Illumina MiSeq. TCRdb itself trimmed the public reads at Q25 with fastp, ran MiXCR and retained productive beta chains. Here each entry gathers all rows of one CDR3 protein and keeps the most common genes and DNA. The sample table holds about 13,000 distinct CDR3 sequences, of which under 20% were seen once. Of the sample, approximately 13% falls within the top ten clones. Concerning this clonotype itself: Its antigen remains undetermined. Nothing much larger sits one base from this clone, and base qualities are not available.

Reading the germline V gene gives CDR1 SGDLS and CDR2 YYNGEE. V is trimmed back by 2 bases and J by 3 bases, and the junction contains 5 bases that no gene match accounts for. Measured from the cysteine to the phenylalanine, the CDR3 is 15 residues long. Kept here is only the CDR3 DNA, which spans 45 bases and is read in frame from base 1. The chain was built from TRBV9 and TRBJ2-3; 8 middle bases align to TRBD1. The TCR comes from a human patient who had a liver transplant. Following a transplant, some T cells may be graft donor cells, not patient cells. The CDR3 corresponds to CASSVAGGLTDTQYF. Here is the DNA: TGTGCCAGCAGCGTGGCAGGGGGCCTAACAGATACGCAGTATTTT.